These 21 T cell receptor beta chains share one sample of origin, sequenced in a study of a mutant IDH1 vaccine in newly diagnosed glioma. Regarding time point: week 35, safety follow-up. A 20-mer mutant IDH1 peptide at 300 ug was injected subcutaneously with topical imiquimod. These receptors have no identified antigens. TCRdb's copy holds only in-frame clones and misses some; the assay was immunoSEQ multiplex PCR. The top ten hold approximately 4.5% of the sample, which has some 57,000 clones, less than 90% seen once. The input for sequencing was PBMCs, taken from a glioma patient whose treatment included an IDH1 peptide vaccine. These receptors all stem from a woman aged 18-29 years with glioma.

A remark on this clone: At one end the junction does not follow the germline gene, possibly because of a read error. The chain has TRBV7-7 and TRBJ2-2, with 7 bases matching TRBD2. Germline V gene lookup returns CDR1 SSHAT and CDR2 FNYEAQ (reference sequence). This CDR3 has 19 residues. This CDR3 reads CASSSYLELAPSNTGELFF. CDR3 in DNA: TGTGCTAGCAGCTCATATTTGGAACTAGCGCCGTCGAACACCGGGGAGCTGTTTTTT.

The CDR3 region is CASSFPNRGLSDYNYGYTF. CDR3 bases: TGTGCCAGCAGCTTCCCGAACAGGGGCCTATCTGACTATAACTATGGCTACACCTTC. The V call is TRBV5-4, the J call TRBJ1-2; TRBD1 matches at 7 bases. The germline CDR1 and CDR2 sequences are SGHNT and YYREEE (reference sequence). The CDR3 length is 19 residues. V shed 2 bases and J 1 base; nucleotides not matched to a gene: 17.

This clone was found once. The V gene is TRBV12-5, the J gene TRBJ2-1; D uncertain. CDR3 length: 13 amino acids. With 7 bases removed from V and 8 bases from J, the gap between germline ends came to 15 bases. Germline-derived CDR1 and CDR2 are LGHNT and FRNRAP. The CDR3 here is CASDNGSRDEQFF. DNA for the CDR3: TGTGCTAGTGACAACGGGTCTAGAGATGAGCAGTTCTTC.

This clone occurred once. The chain joins TRBV6-4 to TRBJ1-2; 10 bases are shared with TRBD1. V gave up 8 bases and J gave up 2 bases; unmatched junction bases: 11. The germline V gene has CDR1 MRHNA and CDR2 SNTAGT. This CDR3 has 16 amino acids. CDR3 nucleotides: TGTGCCAGCTTTCGGGACAGGGGACCCCTGAACTATGGCTACACCTTC. Protein product: CASFRDRGPLNYGYTF.

The genes are TRBV6-1 and TRBJ1-1; D not certain. Germline V gene data show CDR1 as MNHNS and CDR2 as SASEGT. V dropped 3 bases and J dropped 6 bases, with 14 bases sitting between them. The CDR3 spans 14 residues. The CDR3 protein is CASSDFFGDAEAFF. For the CDR3, the DNA is TGTGCCAGCAGTGACTTTTTTGGAGACGCTGAAGCTTTCTTT.

This clone occurred a few times. The chain is built from TRBV6-1 and TRBJ1-2, with D unclear. The CDR3 is 9 amino acids. Germline CDR1 reads MNHNS; CDR2 reads SASEGT. V was trimmed by 7 bases and J by 3 bases, leaving 0 bases between them. DNA of the CDR3: TGTGCCAGCAACTATGGCTACACCTTC. Translated: CASNYGYTF.

The genes are TRBV29-1 and TRBJ2-7, with 7 positions matching TRBD2. The CDR3 covers 14 residues. V was clipped by 1 base and J by 0 bases; unmatched bases: 3. In germline, CDR1 is SQVTM, CDR2 ANQGSEA. The CDR3 DNA is TGCAGCGTTGAAGTCCGCGGGAGCTCCTACGAGCAGTACTTC. It codes for CSVEVRGSSYEQYF.

This clone was seen just once. The gene calls are TRBV27 and TRBJ2-5; D gene unclear. Per germline, CDR1 MNHEY and CDR2 SMNVEV (reference sequence). V was pared by 6 bases and J by 2 bases, with 10 bases between. The length of the CDR3 is 13 residues. CDR3 in DNA: TGTGCCAGCAGGGATTTGGCTCAAGAGACCCAGTACTTC. Translating gives CASRDLAQETQYF.

The chain is built from TRBV15 and TRBJ1-2; possibly TRBD1 for D (5 bases). The CDR3 loop spans 14 amino acids. V shed 5 bases and J shed 7 bases, with 17 bases lying between them. Germline values: CDR1 LNHNV, CDR2 YYDKDF (reference sequence). The CDR3 nucleotides read TGTGCCACCAGCGAGCCCGGGGAGCAGGGTGGCTACACCTTC. It is translated as CATSEPGEQGGYTF.

The chain employs TRBV19 and TRBJ2-7; 7 nucleotides line up with TRBD1. The germline V gene encodes CDR1 LNHDA and CDR2 SQIVND (reference sequence). With V trimmed by 4 bases and J by 0 bases, 6 bases remained unmatched. The CDR3 extends over 15 amino acids. CDR3 sequence: CASSKPGQPSYEQYF. CDR3 DNA sequence: TGTGCCAGTAGTAAACCGGGACAGCCCTCCTACGAGCAGTACTTC.

The chain uses TRBV5-4 and TRBJ2-1; either TRBD1 or TRBD2 may supply D (6 bases each). The CDR3 contains 15 residues. With 4 bases removed from V and 6 bases from J, the gap between germline ends came to 17 bases. The germline V gene has CDR1 SGHNT and CDR2 YYREEE (reference sequence). The CDR3 bases are TGTGCCAGCAGCCCCGTCGGGGGCAGGGGCAATGAGCAGTTCTTC. Its translation: CASSPVGGRGNEQFF.

The chain carries TRBV7-2 and TRBJ2-5; the match to TRBD2 covers 7 bases. The CDR3 has 15 amino acids. J gave up 5 bases and V 3 bases, and 9 bases lay outside the gene matches. From germline, CDR1 is SGHTA and CDR2 FQGNSA. CDR3 residues: CASSFSGWGGETQYF. DNA of the CDR3: TGTGCCAGCAGCTTTAGCGGGTGGGGCGGGGAGACCCAGTACTTC. The full variable domain, its missing parts supplied by reference TRBV7-2 and TRBJ2-5, is GAGVSQSPSNKVTEKGKDVELRCDPISGHTALYWYRQSLGQGLEFLIYFQGNSAPDKSGLPSDRFSAERTGGSVSTLTIQRTQQEDSAVYLCASSFSGWGGETQYFGPGTRLLVL.

The rearrangement joins TRBV2 to TRBJ1-2, with D unclear. Germline loops: CDR1 SNHLY, CDR2 FYNNEI. CDR3 length equals 14 residues. Trimming cost V 6 bases and J 5 bases, with 16 bases left between them. The CDR3 spells CASRESAGKYGYTF. In DNA form, the CDR3 reads TGTGCCAGCAGGGAATCGGCAGGAAAATATGGCTACACCTTC.

V is TRBV10-2 and J is TRBJ1-2; 9 bases map to TRBD1. Trimming at V came to 7 bases and at J to 0 bases, leaving 3 bases not matched to a gene. The germline V gene encodes CDR1 WSHSY and CDR2 SAAADI. The CDR3 runs to 14 residues. The CDR3 region is CASIRTGANYGYTF. In DNA form, the CDR3 reads TGCGCCAGCATACGGACAGGGGCTAACTATGGCTACACCTTC.

The chain uses TRBV9 and TRBJ2-3, with 9 bases that match TRBD2. The V segment lost 4 bases and the J segment 3 bases; nucleotides outside the gene matches: 12. This CDR3 region has 17 residues. From germline, CDR1 is SGDLS and CDR2 YYNGEE. The CDR3 nucleotides are TGTGCCAGCAGCTCTACTGCTAGCGGGATGTGGACAGATACGCAGTATTTT. Protein sequence: CASSSTASGMWTDTQYF.

The chain combines TRBV18 with TRBJ1-5; no reliable D call. V was clipped by 1 base and J by 5 bases, with 12 bases between them. The CDR3 has 15 amino acids. Germline V CDR1 and CDR2: KGHSH, LQKENI. The CDR3 region has the DNA TGTGCCAGCTCACCACGTCAAACACTAGATCAGCCCCAGCATTTT. It is translated as CASSPRQTLDQPQHF.

The J gene is TRBJ2-3, the V gene TRBV14; 8 bases line up with TRBD2. Per the germline V gene, CDR1 is SGHDN and CDR2 is FVKESK. This CDR3 is built from 21 residues. The V gene end was trimmed by 3 bases and the J gene end by 2 bases; junction bases not matched to a gene: 22. The CDR3 sequence is CASSQVLIGGPAGGHTDTQYF. The DNA of the CDR3 is TGTGCCAGCAGCCAGGTCCTAATTGGAGGCCCCGCGGGGGGCCACACAGATACGCAGTATTTT.

The chain joins TRBV7-2 to TRBJ1-2; 9 bases match TRBD1. This CDR3 spans 15 amino acids. Germline CDR1 and CDR2: SGHTA and FQGNSA. The V and J ends lost 4 bases and 4 bases, in that order; junction bases with no gene match: 7. The CDR3 region has the DNA TGTGCCAGCAGCTCCGCCGGGACAGGGTTCTATGGCTACACCTTC. Translation: CASSSAGTGFYGYTF.

The chain recombines TRBV15 with TRBJ1-3; D remains unclear. The germline gives CDR1 LNHNV, CDR2 YYDKDF (reference sequence). CDR3 length equals 15 residues. V lost 0 bases and J lost 0, with 6 bases in between. CDR3 protein: CATSRDRYSGNTIYF. The CDR3 DNA is TGTGCCACCAGCAGAGATCGGTACTCTGGAAACACCATATATTTT.

The chain employs TRBV5-1 and TRBJ2-7; a weak D match, TRBD2 (5 bases). Germline lookup yields CDR1 SGHRS and CDR2 YFSETQ. The CDR3 consists of 13 residues. V was trimmed by 2 bases and J by 5 bases, leaving 11 bases between them. The CDR3 sequence is CASSFNSVHEQYF. CDR3 bases: TGCGCCAGCAGCTTCAATAGCGTCCACGAGCAGTACTTC.

V and J are TRBV6-4 and TRBJ2-1; 11 bases map to TRBD2. CDR3 length equals 15 residues. Losses at the gene ends were 3 bases for V and 7 bases for J; bases not matched to a gene: 5. CDR1 is MRHNA, CDR2 SNTAGT, per germline. CDR3 residues: CASSEGSSGGNEQFF. The CDR3 bases are TGTGCCAGCAGTGAGGGGTCTAGCGGGGGGAATGAGCAGTTCTTC.